The 30 T cell receptor beta chains in this list originate from one sample, sequenced in a study of cytomegalovirus exposure and HLA in healthy donors. The repertoire was sequenced with immunoSEQ multiplex PCR; TCRdb's copy has only in-frame clones and lacks some. The table records 300,000 to 400,000 clones, more than 80% of them present only once. The specimen sequenced was PBMCs. The receptors here all came from a woman under 30 in good health and CMV-seronegative.

V gene TRBV6-4 combines with J gene TRBJ2-1, with 9 bases matching TRBD2. V gave up 1 base and J gave up 10 bases; unmatched junction bases: 5. CDR1 and CDR2 from the germline V gene are MRHNA and SNTAGT. The CDR3 spans 14 residues. CDR3 coding DNA: TGTGCCAGCAGTGACTTAGCGGGGGCCGGGGAGCAGTTCTTC. Translating it yields CASSDLAGAGEQFF.

V gene TRBV4-2 combines with J gene TRBJ2-4, with 12 bases that match TRBD2. V shed 0 bases and J 7 bases; nucleotides not matched to a gene: 4. This CDR3 is built from 16 residues. CDR1 is LGHNA, CDR2 YNFKEQ, per germline. The CDR3 coding sequence is TGTGCCAGCAGCCAAGACAGAGGACTAGCGGGGAACATTCAGTACTTC. Encoded protein: CASSQDRGLAGNIQYF.

V gene TRBV4-1 combines with J gene TRBJ1-1, with D tentatively TRBD1 (5 bases). With 4 bases removed from V and 4 bases from J, the gap between germline ends came to 16 bases. Per the germline V gene, CDR1 is MGHRA and CDR2 is YSYEKL. This CDR3 is built from 15 residues. The CDR3 loop is CASSLGLVLGTEAFF. DNA for the CDR3: TGCGCCAGCAGCCTGGGGCTTGTACTGGGCACTGAAGCTTTCTTT.

This chain uses TRBV29-1 with TRBJ2-1, with TRBD2 as a possible D gene (5 bases). Per germline, CDR1 SQVTM and CDR2 ANQGSEA. The V end lost 8 bases, the J end lost 2 bases, and 13 bases lay between the germline ends. CDR3 length equals 13 residues. CDR3: CSTGIPPYNEQFF. CDR3 DNA sequence: TGCAGCACCGGGATCCCCCCCTACAATGAGCAGTTCTTC.

On this clone: One end of the junction varies from germline; a read error may be responsible. The CDR3 nucleotides read TGTGCCAGCAGCGCTGGACCTCCGGGACTACCTCCCCACTTC. Amino acids: CASSAGPPGLPPHF. The rearrangement uses TRBV7-3 and TRBJ2-7, with TRBD2 matching 7 bases. The CDR3 sequence is 14 residues long. The germline gives CDR1 SGHTA, CDR2 FQGTGA.

The rearrangement links TRBV19 to TRBJ2-7; TRBD1 might be the D (5 bases). CDR1 is LNHDA and CDR2 is SQIVND in the germline V gene (reference sequence). This CDR3 contains 13 residues. Deletions cut 1 base from V and 9 bases from J, with 13 bases between. DNA for the CDR3: TGTGCCAGTAGTATAGCGAGGACATCTGGGCAGTACTTC. This encodes CASSIARTSGQYF.

This clone was recorded once. In DNA form, the CDR3 reads TGTGCCAGCAGCCGGACTAGCGGAGCGTTCACAGATACGCAGTATTTT. Residues: CASSRTSGAFTDTQYF. The rearrangement uses TRBV11-3 and TRBJ2-3; TRBD2 matches at 10 bases. J gave up 2 bases and V 5 bases, and 7 bases lay outside the gene matches. The CDR3 runs to 16 residues. The germline CDR1 and CDR2 sequences are SGHNT and YENEEA.

V gene TRBV19 combines with J gene TRBJ2-7; D is possibly TRBD1 (5 bases). CDR3 size: 13 residues. The V end lost 1 base, the J end lost 6 bases, and 10 bases lay between the germline ends. Germline CDR1 and CDR2: LNHDA and SQIVND (reference sequence). In nucleotides, the CDR3 is TGTGCCAGTAGTATAGTTGAGCAGGGCGAGCAGTACTTC. Encoded protein: CASSIVEQGEQYF.

This clone was counted once. CDR3 region: CAISEWTFYEQYF. CDR3 nucleotides: TGTGCCATCAGTGAGTGGACTTTCTACGAGCAGTACTTC. The rearrangement joins TRBV10-3 to TRBJ2-7, with D perhaps matching TRBD2 (5 bases). The germline V gene encodes CDR1 ENHRY and CDR2 SYGVKD. V was shortened by 1 base and J by 3 bases, with 7 bases between the two germline ends. The CDR3 extends over 13 amino acids.

This rearrangement joins TRBV5-6 to TRBJ2-5; 9 bases are a match to TRBD2. Germline V gives CDR1 SGHDT, CDR2 YYEEEE. V lost 4 bases, J lost 3 bases, and 4 bases stayed unmatched. The CDR3 runs 14 residues. CDR3 bases: TGTGCCAGCAGCAGCGGACTAGCGAAAGAGACCCAGTACTTC. The encoded protein is CASSSGLAKETQYF.

This clone was seen only once. The genes are TRBV6-1 and TRBJ2-7; the match to TRBD1 covers 7 bases. Germline CDR1 MNHNS, CDR2 SASEGT. This CDR3 region has 14 residues. V was pared by 6 bases and J by 2 bases, with 7 bases of the junction left unmatched. The CDR3 DNA sequence: TGTGCCAGCAGGAACAGGGGTCTCCCCTACGAGCAGTACTTC. This translates into CASRNRGLPYEQYF.

J is TRBJ2-5 and V is TRBV7-6; D possibly corresponds to TRBD1 (5 bases). CDR1 and CDR2 from the germline V gene are SGHVS and FNYEAQ. The CDR3 extends over 14 amino acids. V lost 4 bases to trimming and J lost 5 bases, with 14 bases between them. The CDR3 spells CASSSTGVRETQYF. The CDR3 nucleotides are TGTGCCAGCAGCTCAACAGGTGTCAGGGAGACCCAGTACTTC.

This chain joins TRBV10-2 and TRBJ1-5, with TRBD1 matching over 7 bases. The CDR3 covers 13 residues. V trimming: 7 bases; J trimming: 7 bases; junction bases outside the gene matches: 7. Germline assignment: CDR1 WSHSY and CDR2 SAAADI. CDR3 residues: CASTHTGAQPQHF. CDR3 nucleotide sequence: TGCGCCAGCACCCATACAGGGGCCCAGCCCCAGCATTTT.

The CDR3 sequence: CASSRGQGLNQPQHF. The CDR3 DNA sequence: TGTGCCAGCAGCAGAGGACAGGGCCTCAATCAGCCCCAGCATTTT. The V and J genes are TRBV2 and TRBJ1-5; 8 nucleotides line up with TRBD1. The germline V gene has CDR1 SNHLY and CDR2 FYNNEI. CDR3 length: 15 residues. The J segment lost 3 bases and the V segment lost 6 bases, leaving 7 bases of the junction unmatched. The full variable domain, rest sourced from reference TRBV2 and TRBJ1-5, is EPEVTQTPSHQVTQMGQEVILRCVPISNHLYFYWYRQILGQKVEFLVSFYNNEISEKSEIFDDQFSVERPDGSNFTLKIRSTKLEDSAMYFCASSRGQGLNQPQHFGDGTRLSIL.

The CDR3 DNA reads TGTGCCAGTAGGGGACTAGATTCTGTGGCAGATACGCAGTATTTT. Encoded protein: CASRGLDSVADTQYF. The genes are TRBV19 and TRBJ2-3; 8 bases map to TRBD2. This CDR3 region has 15 residues. Per the germline V gene, CDR1 is LNHDA and CDR2 is SQIVND (reference sequence). The V gene end was trimmed by 6 bases and the J gene end by 4 bases; junction bases not matched to a gene: 9.

This clone has only a few counts. The gene calls are TRBV10-1 and TRBJ1-2; D ambiguous. V lost 3 bases and J 5 bases, leaving 13 bases between the germline ends. The germline CDR1 and CDR2 sequences are WNHNN and SYGVQD (reference sequence). The CDR3 runs to 14 residues. The DNA for the CDR3 is TGCGCCAGCAGTGAATCCGGGAGCTGGTATGGCTACACCTTC. This sequence encodes CASSESGSWYGYTF.

This chain uses TRBV2 with TRBJ1-1; the D gene is possibly TRBD1 (6 bases). CDR1 and CDR2 (germline): SNHLY, FYNNEI. V was clipped by 5 bases and J by 5 bases, with 18 bases between them. This CDR3 comprises 15 residues. CDR3 coding DNA: TGTGCCAGCAGTTACCACCAGGGGTTGGCAACTGAAGCTTTCTTT. Protein sequence: CASSYHQGLATEAFF.

The chain links TRBV30 to TRBJ2-3; a weak D match, TRBD2 (6 bases). The CDR3 has 14 amino acids. From germline, CDR1 is GTSNPN and CDR2 SVGIG (reference sequence). V lost 4 bases and J lost 8, with 19 bases in between. This CDR3 is CAWKRVGGLLTQYF. DNA of the CDR3: TGTGCCTGGAAAAGAGTGGGAGGCCTACTTACGCAGTATTTT.

This chain's CDR3 is CASSEKTAYATNEKLFF. In DNA, the CDR3 is TGTGCCAGCAGTGAAAAGACAGCCTATGCAACTAATGAAAAACTGTTTTTT. V usage is TRBV2 and J usage is TRBJ1-4; tentatively, D is TRBD1 (5 bases). Per the germline V gene, CDR1 is SNHLY and CDR2 is FYNNEI. The length of the CDR3 is 17 residues. The V and J ends lost 2 bases and 0 bases respectively, with 13 bases between them.

This clone appeared once. V usage is TRBV28 and J usage is TRBJ2-7, with 9 nucleotides matching TRBD1. Germline values: CDR1 MDHEN, CDR2 SYDVKM. The V and J ends lost 6 bases and 7 bases, in that order; junction bases with no gene match: 10. The CDR3 length is 14 residues. The chain's CDR3 is CASSPGTGRGEQYF. As DNA, the CDR3 is TGTGCCAGCAGCCCTGGGACAGGGAGGGGAGAGCAGTACTTC. Using reference TRBV28 and TRBJ2-7 for the parts outside the CDR3, the full variable domain is DVKVTQSSRYLVKRTGEKVFLECVQDMDHENMFWYRQDPGLGLRLIYFSYDVKMKEKGDIPEGYSVSREKKERFSLILESASTNQTSMYLCASSPGTGRGEQYFGPGTRLTVT.

This rearrangement joins TRBV30 to TRBJ1-5; TRBD1 matches 9 bases. The V segment lost 3 bases and the J segment 6 bases; nucleotides outside the gene matches: 9. Germline assignment: CDR1 GTSNPN and CDR2 SVGIG (reference sequence). The CDR3 sequence is 15 residues long. CDR3 residues: CAWRPPRDRVQPQHF. DNA for the CDR3: TGTGCCTGGAGGCCCCCCCGGGACAGGGTTCAGCCCCAGCATTTT.

The chain combines TRBV28 with TRBJ2-6; D gene ambiguous. The CDR3 consists of 14 residues. Germline V gene data show CDR1 as MDHEN and CDR2 as SYDVKM. V lost 7 bases to trimming and J lost 0 bases, with 7 bases between them. The CDR3 loop reads CASMAPSGANVLTF. The CDR3 bases are TGTGCCAGCATGGCCCCCTCTGGGGCCAACGTCCTGACTTTC.

The chain couples TRBV6-1 to TRBJ1-5; D possibly corresponds to TRBD1 (6 bases). Germline V lookup: CDR1 MNHNS, CDR2 SASEGT. The CDR3 contains 12 residues. V lost 3 bases and J 16 bases, leaving 16 bases between the germline ends. This chain's CDR3 is CASSDRKGGIHF. The CDR3 DNA sequence: TGTGCCAGCAGTGATAGAAAAGGGGGTATCCATTTT.

This CDR3 is CASSVRRGTEAFF. The DNA for the CDR3 is TGTGCCAGCAGCGTACGGCGGGGCACTGAAGCTTTCTTT. The rearrangement joins TRBV9 to TRBJ1-1; no clear D gene. V was clipped by 1 base and J by 4 bases, with 8 bases between them. The CDR3 totals 13 residues. Germline values: CDR1 SGDLS, CDR2 YYNGEE.

The table lists this clone with a count of one. The chain is built from TRBV23-1 and TRBJ2-5; tentatively, D is TRBD2 (6 bases). TRBV23-1 belongs to the ORF category, with a function that is uncertain. V was clipped by 10 bases and J by 6 bases, with 24 bases between them. CDR3 size: 15 residues. Here the CDR3 reads CATRERRDREKTQYF. DNA for the CDR3: TGCGCCACCCGGGAGCGGCGGGATAGGGAAAAGACCCAGTACTTC.

The chain recombines TRBV6-5 with TRBJ2-2, with D uncertain. The CDR3 runs to 13 residues. CDR1 is MNHEY, CDR2 SVGAGI, per germline. The germline V and J ends were trimmed by 0 bases and 8 bases, with 7 bases remaining between them. CDR3 coding DNA: TGTGCCAGCAGTTACTCGCGAATGGGGGAGCTGTTTTTT. Translated: CASSYSRMGELFF.

V and J are TRBV7-9 and TRBJ2-2; 11 nucleotides agree with TRBD2. This CDR3 has 19 residues. V dropped 4 bases and J dropped 4; count of bases not matched to a gene: 14. Germline CDR1 and CDR2: SEHNR and FQNEAQ (reference sequence). DNA of the CDR3: TGTGCCAGCAGCTCCCCCCGGGGACTAGCGGAGCGGGGCACCGGGGAGCTGTTTTTT. It yields the protein CASSSPRGLAERGTGELFF.

The rearrangement uses TRBV5-1 and TRBJ2-1; D gene uncertain. V dropped 4 bases and J dropped 1 base, with 12 bases sitting between them. This CDR3 has 15 residues. The germline V gene has CDR1 SGHRS and CDR2 YFSETQ. CDR3 bases: TGCGCCAGCAGCCTGCAAGACACTTCCTACAATGAGCAGTTCTTC. This codes for CASSLQDTSYNEQFF.

The chain employs TRBV30 and TRBJ2-3, with 14 bases that match TRBD2. Germline V gene data show CDR1 as GTSNPN and CDR2 as SVGIG (reference sequence). The CDR3 has 18 amino acids. Unmatched junction bases numbered 13, after V lost 8 bases and J lost 0 bases. Here the CDR3 reads CAPSRGLAGVTSTDTQYF. The CDR3 DNA sequence: TGTGCCCCCAGTCGGGGACTAGCGGGAGTTACTAGCACAGATACGCAGTATTTT.

CDR3 DNA sequence: TGTGCCAGCAGTTCTACAGGGGTTTATGGCTACACCTTC. It is translated as CASSSTGVYGYTF. V usage is TRBV28 and J usage is TRBJ1-2, with 7 bases matching TRBD1. Losses at the gene ends were 4 bases for V and 5 bases for J; bases not matched to a gene: 4. Germline loops: CDR1 MDHEN, CDR2 SYDVKM. This CDR3 spans 13 amino acids.